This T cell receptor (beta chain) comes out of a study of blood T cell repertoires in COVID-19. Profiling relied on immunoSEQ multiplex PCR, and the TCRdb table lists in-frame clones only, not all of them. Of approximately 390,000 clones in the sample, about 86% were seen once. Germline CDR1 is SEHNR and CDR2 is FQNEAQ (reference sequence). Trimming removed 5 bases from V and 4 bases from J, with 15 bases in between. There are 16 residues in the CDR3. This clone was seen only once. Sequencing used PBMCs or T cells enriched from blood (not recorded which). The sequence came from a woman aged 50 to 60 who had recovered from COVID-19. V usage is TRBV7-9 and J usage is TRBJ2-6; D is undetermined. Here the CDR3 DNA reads TGTGCCAGCAGCGCTCGGGTAGCCGGCGGGGCCAACGTCCTGACTTTC. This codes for CASSARVAGGANVLTF. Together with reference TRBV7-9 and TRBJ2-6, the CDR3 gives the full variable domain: DTGVSQNPRHKITKRGQNVTFRCDPISEHNRLYWYRQTLGQGPEFLTYFQNEAQLEKSRLLSDRFSAERPKGSFSTLEIQRTEQGDSAMYLCASSARVAGGANVLTFGAGSRLTVL.